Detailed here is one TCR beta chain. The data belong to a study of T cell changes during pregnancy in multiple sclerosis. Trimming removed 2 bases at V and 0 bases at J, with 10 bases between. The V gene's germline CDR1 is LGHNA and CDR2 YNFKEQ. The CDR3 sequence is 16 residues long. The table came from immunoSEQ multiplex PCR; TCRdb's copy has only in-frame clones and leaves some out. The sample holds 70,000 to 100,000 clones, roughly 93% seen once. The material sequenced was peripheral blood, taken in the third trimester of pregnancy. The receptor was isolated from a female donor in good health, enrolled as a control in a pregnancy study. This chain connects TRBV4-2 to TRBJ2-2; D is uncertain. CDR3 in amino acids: CASSQFSLTNTGELFF. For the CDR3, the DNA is TGTGCCAGCAGCCAATTTTCCCTAACGAACACCGGGGAGCTGTTTTTT.